Listed below are T cell receptor beta chains from one sample, sequenced in a study of T cell responses to AZD1222 COVID-19 vaccine. TCRdb's copy holds only in-frame clones and misses some; the assay was immunoSEQ multiplex PCR. This sample has 55,000 to 75,000 clones; roughly 78% occur once, and the top ten carry more than 20%. Sequenced here: peripheral blood, sampled on day 0 of MenACWY control vaccination. The receptors derive from an adult in good health. CDR3s include the opening cysteine and the closing phenylalanine or tryptophan. D genes are given only for firm matches. Expanded clones are given a class, and other clones once, few, many or no size at all.

clone size,J gene,D gene,V gene,CDR3 DNA,CDR3 protein
.,TRBJ2-7,TRBD1,TRBV2,TGTGCCAGCAGCGTAGACAGGGGGCGCGAGCAGTACTTC,CASSVDRGREQYF
.,TRBJ1-6,.,TRBV4-1,TGCGCCAGCAGCCAAGATATAGACCTTGGGTCACCCCTCCACTTT,CASSQDIDLGSPLHF
.,TRBJ1-1,.,TRBV6-1,TGTGCCAGCAGTGACGTGCGGGGGTTAGGCACTGAAGCTTTCTTT,CASSDVRGLGTEAFF
.,TRBJ2-1,TRBD2,TRBV5-1,TGCGCCAGCAGCTCTAGCGGGAGTAACAATGAGCAGTTCTTC,CASSSSGSNNEQFF
once,TRBJ2-5,TRBD2,TRBV15,TGTGCCACCAGCAGAGGATACACGGGAGGGGAGGAGACCCAGTACTTC,CATSRGYTGGEETQYF
.,TRBJ2-2,.,TRBV6-2/TRBV6-3,TGTGCCAGCAGTAGCTCTGGAGCCGGGGAGCTGTTTTTT,CASSSSGAGELFF
.,TRBJ1-5,.,TRBV19,TGTGCCAGTACCCTAGGACCGGACCTAAAGCCCCAGCATTTT,CASTLGPDLKPQHF
few,TRBJ1-5,.,TRBV2,TGTGCCAGCAGTTGGGACGGAAATCAGCCCCAGCATTTT,CASSWDGNQPQHF
.,TRBJ2-5,TRBD2,TRBV2,TGTGCCAGAGCCCTAGCGGGAGGGCAAGAGACCCAGTACTTC,CARALAGGQETQYF
.,TRBJ2-3,TRBD1,TRBV4-3,TGCGCCAGCAGCCAAGACCCCGGGACAGGGGGCACAGATACGCAGTATTTT,CASSQDPGTGGTDTQYF
.,TRBJ2-1,.,TRBV3-1/TRBV3-2,TGTGCCAGCAGCCAAGTTCCGGGACTGGGGCCGTTCTTC,CASSQVPGLGPFF
.,TRBJ2-3,TRBD2,TRBV28,TGTGCCAGCAGTTACGGACTAGCGGGAGGAGGGGATACGCAGTATTTT,CASSYGLAGGGDTQYF
once,TRBJ2-3,.,TRBV5-1,TGCGCCAGCAGCATCTCCTTTAGGGGGAGGGCCTCAGATACGCAGTATTTT,CASSISFRGRASDTQYF
.,TRBJ2-3,.,TRBV6-1,TGTGCCAGCAGTGAAGCGCAAGGCACAGATACGCAGTATTTT,CASSEAQGTDTQYF
.,TRBJ2-5,TRBD1,TRBV18,TGTGCCAGCTCACCACCGCTAACACAGGGGGGACGGGAGACCCAGTACTTC,CASSPPLTQGGRETQYF
.,TRBJ1-4,.,TRBV10-2,TGCGCCAGCAGTGAGACAGGGAGAGAAAAACTGTTTTTT,CASSETGREKLFF
once,TRBJ2-3,TRBD2,TRBV6-6,TGTGCCAGCAGTTACTCTACTAGCGGGAGCACAGATACGCAGTATTTT,CASSYSTSGSTDTQYF
.,TRBJ2-2,TRBD1,TRBV5-1,TGCGCCAGCAGCTTAAGACAGGGAACCGGGGAGCTGTTTTTT,CASSLRQGTGELFF
.,TRBJ2-3,TRBD2,TRBV7-6,TGTGCCAGCAGCATCGGACTAGCGGGAGGGCCGGACACAGATACGCAGTATTTT,CASSIGLAGGPDTDTQYF
few,TRBJ2-5,.,TRBV7-8,TGTGCCAGCAGCTTGAGTGCGGGCCAAGAGACCCAGTACTTC,CASSLSAGQETQYF
.,TRBJ2-7,TRBD1,TRBV5-1,TGCGCCAGCAGCCTACGGACAGGGGATAGCGAGCAGTACTTC,CASSLRTGDSEQYF
.,TRBJ2-1,TRBD2,TRBV3-1/TRBV3-2,TGTGCCAGCAGCCCCCGGACTAGCACTACCTACAATGAGCAGTTCTTC,CASSPRTSTTYNEQFF
.,TRBJ2-7,.,TRBV2,TGTGCCAGCAGCGACGGCTTCTACGAGCAGTACTTC,CASSDGFYEQYF
.,TRBJ2-1,TRBD2,TRBV9,TGTGCCAGCAGCTACTCTAGCGGCTCCTACAATGAGCAGTTCTTC,CASSYSSGSYNEQFF
.,TRBJ1-4,.,TRBV6-5,TGTGCCAGCAGTATATCTCAGGGTGGAGATGAAAAACTGTTTTTT,CASSISQGGDEKLFF
.,TRBJ2-7,.,TRBV12-2,TGTGCAAGTCGCCCCAAACATCTAAAACAGGGGGCCAGTAGGGTGAAGCAGTACTTC,CASRPKHLKQGASRVKQYF
.,TRBJ2-2,.,TRBV11-2,TGTGCCAGCAGCTCGACAAGAAACACCGGGGAGCTGTTTTTT,CASSSTRNTGELFF
.,TRBJ2-1,.,TRBV5-6,TGTGCCAGCAGCTTAGGGGCAAACTACAATGAGCAGTTCTTC,CASSLGANYNEQFF